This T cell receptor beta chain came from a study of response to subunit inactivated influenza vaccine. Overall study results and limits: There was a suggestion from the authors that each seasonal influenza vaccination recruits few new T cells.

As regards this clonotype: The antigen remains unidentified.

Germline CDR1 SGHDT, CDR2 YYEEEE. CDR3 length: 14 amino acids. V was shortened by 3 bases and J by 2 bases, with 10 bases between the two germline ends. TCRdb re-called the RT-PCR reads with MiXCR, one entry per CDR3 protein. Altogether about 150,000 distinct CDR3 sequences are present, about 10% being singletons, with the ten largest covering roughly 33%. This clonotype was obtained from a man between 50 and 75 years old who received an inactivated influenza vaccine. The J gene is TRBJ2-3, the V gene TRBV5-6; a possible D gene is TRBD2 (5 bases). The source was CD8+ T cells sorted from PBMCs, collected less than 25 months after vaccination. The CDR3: CASSWGVDTDTQYF. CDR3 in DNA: TGTGCCAGCAGCTGGGGAGTAGACACAGATACGCAGTATTTT.